Shown below are 32 T cell receptor beta chains from a single sample sequenced in a study of response to subunit inactivated influenza vaccine. Via MiXCR, TCRdb re-called the RT-PCR reads, giving one row per CDR3 protein. The table includes some 850,000 distinct CDR3 sequences, around a sixth detected once. The sequenced sample was PBMCs from blood, obtained 4 to 6 days after vaccination. These receptors were taken from a man aged 45-60 years who received an inactivated influenza vaccine.

This chain links TRBV30 with TRBJ2-5, with 10 bases fitting TRBD1. The CDR3 contains 13 residues. The V gene end was trimmed by 3 bases and the J gene end by 6 bases; junction bases not matched to a gene: 4. The germline CDR1 and CDR2 sequences are GTSNPN and SVGIG (reference sequence). CDR3 residues: CAWRRQGAKTQYF. For the CDR3, the DNA is TGTGCCTGGAGGCGACAGGGGGCAAAGACCCAGTACTTC.

This clonotype was counted only a few times. The CDR3 loop reads CASRSTGEYNEQFF. CDR3 in DNA: TGTGCCAGCAGGTCGACAGGGGAATACAATGAGCAGTTCTTC. V gene TRBV7-6 combines with J gene TRBJ2-1; 8 bases match TRBD1. The CDR3 extends over 14 amino acids. Germline V gene sequence: CDR1 SGHVS, CDR2 FNYEAQ. J lost 4 bases, V lost 6 bases, and 5 bases had no gene match.

The V and J genes are TRBV10-3 and TRBJ1-1; D may be TRBD1 (5 bases). Germline CDR1 and CDR2: ENHRY and SYGVKD. V was trimmed by 10 bases and J by 5 bases, leaving 11 bases between them. CDR3 length equals 11 residues. CDR3: CATGTTTEAFF. In DNA, the CDR3 is TGTGCCACCGGGACCACGACTGAAGCTTTCTTT.

The chain is built from TRBV10-3 and TRBJ2-1; a weak D match, TRBD1 (6 bases). CDR3 length: 12 amino acids. V shed 2 bases and J shed 16 bases, with 15 bases lying between them. Germline lookup yields CDR1 ENHRY and CDR2 SYGVKD. CDR3 bases: TGTGCCATCAGTGAGGGGTCAGGGGAAGGTTTCTTC. It is translated as CAISEGSGEGFF.

The chain recombines TRBV29-1 with TRBJ2-1, with a possible D match to TRBD1 (6 bases). The CDR3 is made up of 15 amino acids. The V and J ends lost 2 bases and 8 bases respectively, with 19 bases between them. From germline, CDR1 is SQVTM and CDR2 ANQGSEA. The CDR3 DNA sequence: TGCAGCGTTGAATGGTGGGGGCGGCATAACGATGAGCAGTTCTTC. As protein: CSVEWWGRHNDEQFF.

In its sample, this clonotype was seen a few times. For the CDR3, the DNA is TGTGCCAGCAGTCCCAATAAACACGAGCAGTACTTC. It encodes CASSPNKHEQYF. The rearrangement links TRBV27 to TRBJ2-7; D not certain. This CDR3 region has 12 residues. The V gene lost 5 bases and the J gene lost 5 bases, with 10 bases spanning the gap. The V gene's germline CDR1 is MNHEY and CDR2 SMNVEV (reference sequence).

In regard to this clonotype: A read error may explain this, as a much larger clone is one base away. The gene calls are TRBV5-1 and TRBJ2-1, with D hard to call. The ends were cut back, 2 bases at V and 8 bases at J, with 11 bases in the middle. The CDR3 extends over 13 amino acids. Germline values: CDR1 SGHRS, CDR2 YFSETQ. CDR3 sequence reads: CASSLGLVDEQFF. The CDR3 coding sequence is TGCGCCAGCAGCTTAGGTCTAGTCGATGAGCAGTTCTTC. Drawing the rest from reference TRBV5-1 and TRBJ2-1, the complete variable domain is KAGVTQTPRYLIKTRGQQVTLSCSPISGHRSVSWYQQTPGQGLQFLFEYFSETQRNKGNFPGRFSGRQFSNSRSEMNVSTLELGDSALYLCASSLGLVDEQFFGPGTRLTVL.

This clonotype was seen only a few times. The chain links TRBV24-1 to TRBJ2-7; the match to TRBD2 covers 7 bases. Germline V gene data show CDR1 as KGHDR and CDR2 as SFDVKD. With 3 bases clipped from V and 4 bases from J, the junction kept 2 bases outside the gene matches. The CDR3 loop spans 13 amino acids. This chain's CDR3 is CATSDLGGYEQYF. As DNA, the CDR3 is TGTGCCACCAGTGATCTGGGAGGGTACGAGCAGTACTTC.

This clonotype was seen a handful of times. The chain has TRBV5-1 and TRBJ2-1; the match to TRBD2 covers 7 bases. The trim removed 0 bases at V and 1 base at J, leaving 4 bases unmatched. The CDR3 is made up of 16 amino acids. Germline lookup yields CDR1 SGHRS and CDR2 YFSETQ. The CDR3 reads CASSLVEGGSYNEQFF. The CDR3 DNA reads as TGCGCCAGCAGCTTGGTCGAGGGAGGGTCCTACAATGAGCAGTTCTTC.

The rearrangement uses TRBV20-1 and TRBJ2-3, with a weak D call TRBD1 (6 bases). This CDR3 has 14 residues. Trimming took 1 base from V and 6 from J, leaving 14 bases between them. Germline CDR1 reads DFQATT; CDR2 reads SNEGSKA (reference sequence). In DNA, the CDR3 is TGCAGTGCTAGAGCCAGGGGCGCGGTGGATACGCAGTATTTT. As protein: CSARARGAVDTQYF.

The sample holds a few counts of this clonotype. The chain joins TRBV2 to TRBJ2-5; D is ambiguous. Trimming cost V 7 bases and J 1 base, with 13 bases left between them. The germline CDR1 and CDR2 sequences are SNHLY and FYNNEI. The CDR3 has 14 amino acids. This CDR3 is CASMYANGQETQYF. The CDR3 DNA reads as TGTGCCAGCATGTACGCTAACGGCCAAGAGACCCAGTACTTC.

The gene calls are TRBV20-1 and TRBJ2-1; a possible D gene is TRBD2 (5 bases). The germline gives CDR1 DFQATT, CDR2 SNEGSKA (reference sequence). Trimming took 5 bases from V and 3 from J, leaving 17 bases between them. This CDR3 is built from 15 residues. CDR3 amino acids: CSAASGSGNYNEQFF. As DNA, the CDR3 is TGCAGTGCTGCTTCAGGATCGGGGAACTACAATGAGCAGTTCTTC.

CDR3 nucleotides: TGTGCCAGCAGAAGGGAGGAAGGCTCCTACGAGCAGTACTTC. This encodes CASRREEGSYEQYF. The chain joins TRBV12-3 or TRBV12-4 to TRBJ2-7, with D possibly TRBD2 on 6 matching bases. The CDR3 is made up of 14 amino acids. Trimming took off 6 bases at V and 0 bases at J, with 12 bases between the two ends.

This chain uses TRBV7-9 with TRBJ1-1; D gene uncertain. Trimming shortened V by 2 bases and J by 6 bases, and 7 bases separated the two germline ends. The CDR3 sequence is 12 residues long. Per the germline V gene, CDR1 is SEHNR and CDR2 is FQNEAQ (reference sequence). CDR3 protein: CASSLSLAEAFF. The CDR3 DNA is TGTGCCAGCAGCTTAAGTCTGGCTGAAGCTTTCTTT.

The table lists this clonotype with many counts. One junction end disagrees with the germline gene, perhaps due to a read error. This chain uses TRBV29-1 with TRBJ2-3; 7 nucleotides agree with TRBD2. The CDR3 contains 16 residues. CDR1 and CDR2 from the germline V gene are SQVTM and ANQGSEA. In DNA, the CDR3 is TGCAGCGTGGAAGGGGCGGGAGATTCCACCACAGATACGCAGTATTTT. This sequence encodes CSVEGAGDSTTDTQYF.

Only a few counts were recorded for this clonotype. The rearrangement links TRBV6-2 or TRBV6-3 to TRBJ2-6, with D perhaps matching TRBD1 or TRBD2 (5 bases each). Per the germline V gene, CDR1 is MNHEY and CDR2 is SVGEGT. Trimming stripped 4 bases from V and 1 base from J, with 20 bases between. This CDR3 has 19 residues. CDR3 sequence reads: CASSWTMAADFSGANVLTF. In DNA form, the CDR3 reads TGTGCCAGCAGTTGGACAATGGCAGCGGATTTTTCTGGGGCCAACGTCCTGACTTTC.

Comments on this clonotype: Relative to the germline gene, one junction end is altered; a read error may explain this. This chain links TRBV12-3 or TRBV12-4 with TRBJ1-1; TRBD1 aligns across 8 bases. The CDR3 totals 13 residues. Here the CDR3 DNA reads TGTGCCAGCAGTTTATCGCCGCGAGAGGGACAGGACTGG. It yields the protein CASSLSPREGQDW.

The chain joins TRBV5-6 to TRBJ2-2; the match to TRBD2 covers 11 bases. V trimming: 4 bases; J trimming: 3 bases; junction bases outside the gene matches: 5. This CDR3 has 16 amino acids. CDR1 and CDR2 (germline): SGHDT, YYEEEE. CDR3 nucleotides: TGTGCCAGCAGCCTTAGCGGGGGGGCTGACACCGGGGAGCTGTTTTTT. Amino acid sequence: CASSLSGGADTGELFF.

The chain is built from TRBV28 and TRBJ2-2; 10 bases map to TRBD1. This CDR3 spans 17 amino acids. In germline, CDR1 is MDHEN, CDR2 SYDVKM. J gave up 7 bases and V 3 bases, and 11 bases lay outside the gene matches. In DNA form, the CDR3 reads TGTGCCAGCAGTTTCGGCGGGACAGGGGCGCCGGGCGGGGAGCTGTTTTTT. Protein: CASSFGGTGAPGGELFF.

The rearrangement uses TRBV12-3 or TRBV12-4 and TRBJ1-4; D ambiguous. The CDR3 loop spans 14 amino acids. Deletions cut 4 bases from V and 4 bases from J, with 10 bases between. The CDR3 here is CASSYGALNEKLFF. For the CDR3, the DNA is TGTGCCAGCAGTTACGGCGCCCTTAATGAAAAACTGTTTTTT.

This clonotype has more than one count but fewer than ten. The chain has TRBV6-2 or TRBV6-3 and TRBJ2-1; 9 nucleotides line up with TRBD1. Losses at the gene ends were 2 bases for V and 8 bases for J; bases not matched to a gene: 7. Germline CDR1 is MNHEY and CDR2 is SVGEGT. CDR3 length: 15 residues. CDR3 nucleotide sequence: TGTGCCAGCAGTTACGGGGACAGGGTTTTTTATGAGCAGTTCTTC. As protein: CASSYGDRVFYEQFF.

This clonotype occurred a few times. The chain links TRBV12-3 or TRBV12-4 to TRBJ1-2; 8 bases are a match to TRBD1. Losses at the gene ends were 2 bases for V and 8 bases for J; bases not matched to a gene: 10. CDR3 length: 15 amino acids. The CDR3 loop is CASSLRAGGAGGYTF. The CDR3 DNA reads TGTGCCAGCAGTTTACGGGCAGGGGGCGCGGGAGGCTACACCTTC.

The chain combines TRBV7-8 with TRBJ2-5; 9 positions agree with TRBD1. V lost 3 bases to trimming and J lost 1 base; unmatched junction nucleotides: 6. The germline gives CDR1 SGHVS, CDR2 FQNEAQ. The CDR3 length is 16 residues. CDR3 nucleotide sequence: TGTGCCAGCAGCTTCACCGGGACAGGGTCCCAAGAGACCCAGTACTTC. Translating gives CASSFTGTGSQETQYF. Full variable domain (rest looked up from reference TRBV7-8 and TRBJ2-5): GAGVSQSPRYKVAKRGQDVALRCDPISGHVSLFWYQQALGQGPEFLTYFQNEAQLDKSGLPSDRFFAERPEGSVSTLKIQRTQQEDSAVYLCASSFTGTGSQETQYFGPGTRLLVL.

The chain couples TRBV7-2 to TRBJ1-2; no firm D call. There are 13 residues in the CDR3. Trimming shortened V by 1 base and J by 7 bases, and 10 bases separated the two germline ends. Looked up from germline, CDR1 is SGHTA and CDR2 is FQGNSA. CDR3 DNA sequence: TGTGCCAGCAGCTTAGATAGAGGGTTTGGCTACACCTTC. Translation: CASSLDRGFGYTF.

This chain links TRBV4-2 with TRBJ2-3; tentative D call: TRBD2 (6 bases). V shed 1 base and J shed 0 bases, with 17 bases lying between them. Germline V gene data show CDR1 as LGHNA and CDR2 as YNFKEQ. The CDR3 has 18 amino acids. The CDR3 bases are TGTGCCAGCAGCCAAGGCGCCGGGACTTTTTTTAGCACAGATACGCAGTATTTT. Residues: CASSQGAGTFFSTDTQYF.

Concerning this clonotype: Germline is not matched at one junction end, which may reflect a read error. The gene calls are TRBV30 and TRBJ2-2; 7 nucleotides align to TRBD1. This CDR3 contains 14 residues. Germline assignment: CDR1 GTSNPN and CDR2 SVGIG (reference sequence). The CDR3 sequence is CAWTGQANTGELLF. As DNA, the CDR3 is TGTGCCTGGACAGGACAGGCGAACACCGGGGAGCTGCTTTTT. The variable domain in full, completed from reference TRBV30 and TRBJ2-2, reads SQTIHQWPATLVQPVGSPLSLECTVEGTSNPNLYWYRQAAGRGLQLLFYSVGIGQISSEVPQNLSASRPQDRQFILSSKKLLLSDSGFYLCAWTGQANTGELLFGEGSRLTVL.

This clonotype showed up many times. The chain has TRBV28 and TRBJ2-5; tentatively, D is TRBD1 (5 bases). CDR1 is MDHEN and CDR2 is SYDVKM in the germline V gene. Trimming shortened V by 6 bases and J by 5 bases, and 16 bases separated the two germline ends. The CDR3 totals 14 residues. Here the CDR3 reads CASSPIRGSETQYF. The DNA of the CDR3 is TGTGCCAGCAGCCCGATAAGGGGTTCGGAGACCCAGTACTTC.

This chain uses TRBV7-6 with TRBJ2-7; D is perhaps TRBD1 or TRBD2 (5 bases each). Trimming took 1 base from V and 6 from J, leaving 13 bases between them. This CDR3 has 14 residues. Per the germline V gene, CDR1 is SGHVS and CDR2 is FNYEAQ. CDR3 DNA sequence: TGTGCCAGCAGCTTAGAATTCCTGGGACCCGAGCAGTACTTC. Encoded protein: CASSLEFLGPEQYF.

This clonotype was seen a handful of times. The chain has TRBV5-1 and TRBJ2-1; D gene unclear. Germline V CDR1 and CDR2: SGHRS, YFSETQ. CDR3 length: 13 amino acids. Between the trimmed V and J ends, which lost 1 base and 8 bases, there was a span of 10 bases. CDR3 in amino acids: CASSLLSFHEQFF. The CDR3 DNA follows: TGCGCCAGCAGCTTGCTTAGCTTCCATGAGCAGTTCTTC.

This clonotype appeared a few times. The CDR3 sequence is CASRRTGGIREQFF. The CDR3 bases are TGTGCCAGCAGACGGACAGGGGGGATAAGGGAGCAGTTCTTC. This chain uses TRBV2 with TRBJ2-1; 10 bases map to TRBD1. Germline V gene lookup returns CDR1 SNHLY and CDR2 FYNNEI. Trimming cost V 6 bases and J 10 bases; bases outside gene matches: 9. The CDR3 totals 14 residues. The full variable domain, its missing parts supplied by reference TRBV2 and TRBJ2-1, is EPEVTQTPSHQVTQMGQEVILRCVPISNHLYFYWYRQILGQKVEFLVSFYNNEISEKSEIFDDQFSVERPDGSNFTLKIRSTKLEDSAMYFCASRRTGGIREQFFGPGTRLTVL.

This sequence joins TRBV6-5 and TRBJ2-3, with D tentatively TRBD2 (6 bases). The CDR3 contains 12 residues. Germline CDR1 MNHEY, CDR2 SVGAGI. Trimming left V 8 bases short and J 6 bases short, with 12 bases between. CDR3 sequence reads: CASLAPGDTQYF. The CDR3 bases are TGTGCCAGCCTAGCGCCCGGGGATACGCAGTATTTT.

The rearrangement uses TRBV6-5 and TRBJ1-1; 8 nucleotides align to TRBD1. Trimming took 0 bases from V and 2 from J; bases not matched to a gene: 8. CDR3 size: 17 residues. The germline V gene has CDR1 MNHEY and CDR2 SVGAGI. The CDR3 DNA sequence: TGTGCCAGCAGTTACTCGTCAGGGGGCATTAGAAACACTGAAGCTTTCTTT. Encoded protein: CASSYSSGGIRNTEAFF.